The source of this T cell receptor (beta chain) is a study of immune heterogeneity within non-small cell lung tumors. General study results and limits: Local clonality of T cells correlated moderately yet significantly with local tumor mutational burden (R 0.3 to 0.4).

Template input was genomic DNA from bulk tumor (600 ng per sample). Spaced far apart, several biopsies were taken from each primary tumor during surgery. Enrolled patients presented with newly diagnosed, previously untreated non-small cell lung cancer and underwent curative surgery. It was newly diagnosed non-small cell lung cancer patients having surgery with curative intent who served as donors. Multiplex PCR with 32 V and 13 J primers amplified TCR beta CDR3. TCRdb recomputed calls from the multiplex PCR reads with MiXCR, one row per CDR3 protein. This table holds 2,500 or so distinct CDR3 sequences, under 30% found once. Concerning this clonotype itself: Its antigen is currently unknown.

The sequence was obtained from a man aged 50 to 60 with non-small cell lung cancer. What was sequenced was lung tumor tissue.

The CDR3 DNA reads TGCGCCAGCAGAACCTCTGGTGGTGTAACTGGAAACACCATATATTTT. Translating gives CASRTSGGVTGNTIYF. The chain links TRBV5-1 to TRBJ1-3; D is unresolved. V was clipped by 5 bases and J by 2 bases, with 17 bases between them. This CDR3 comprises 16 residues. The germline V gene encodes CDR1 SGHRS and CDR2 YFSETQ.